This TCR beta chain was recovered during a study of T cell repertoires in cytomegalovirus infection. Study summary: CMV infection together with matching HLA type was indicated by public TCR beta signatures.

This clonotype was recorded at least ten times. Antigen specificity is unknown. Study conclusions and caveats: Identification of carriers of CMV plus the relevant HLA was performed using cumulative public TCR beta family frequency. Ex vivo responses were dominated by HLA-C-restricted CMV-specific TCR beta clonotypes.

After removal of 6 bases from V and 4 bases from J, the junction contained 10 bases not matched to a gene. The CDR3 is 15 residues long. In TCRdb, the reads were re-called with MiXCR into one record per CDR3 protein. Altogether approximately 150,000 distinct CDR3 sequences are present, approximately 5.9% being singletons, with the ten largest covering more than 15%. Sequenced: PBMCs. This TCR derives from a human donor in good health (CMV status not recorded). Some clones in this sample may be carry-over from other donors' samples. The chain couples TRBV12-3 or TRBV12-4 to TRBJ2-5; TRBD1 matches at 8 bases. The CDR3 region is CASSSDRGEPETQYF. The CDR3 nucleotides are TGTGCCAGCAGCTCCGACAGGGGTGAACCAGAGACCCAGTACTTC.